The 28 T cell receptor beta chains below were found in one sample sequenced in a study of blood T cell repertoires in COVID-19. Libraries were prepared by immunoSEQ multiplex PCR; TCRdb keeps only in-frame clonotypes and omits some of them. The table records some 200,000 clones, around 86% of them present only once. The sample consisted of PBMCs or T cells enriched from blood (not recorded which). The origin of the receptors is a woman in her 50s with acute COVID-19.

This chain links TRBV6-5 with TRBJ2-1, with 7 positions matching TRBD1. The length of the CDR3 is 13 residues. CDR1 is MNHEY, CDR2 SVGAGI, per germline. V gave up 8 bases and J gave up 7 bases; unmatched junction bases: 8. DNA for the CDR3: TGTGCCAGCGGAGACAGGGTAGGAAATGAGCAGTTCTTC. This codes for CASGDRVGNEQFF.

The J gene is TRBJ2-5, the V gene TRBV5-1; D is ambiguous. The V gene's germline CDR1 is SGHRS and CDR2 YFSETQ. V lost 5 bases, J lost 1 base, and 15 bases lay in between. The CDR3 extends over 15 amino acids. The chain's CDR3 is CASRPVSSGQETQYF. CDR3 DNA sequence: TGCGCCAGCAGACCAGTGTCTTCAGGCCAAGAGACCCAGTACTTC.

This clone was observed a single time. The gene calls are TRBV30 and TRBJ1-5; D perhaps matches TRBD1 (5 bases). The CDR3 sequence is 14 residues long. V lost 1 base and J 3 bases, leaving 10 bases between the germline ends. From germline, CDR1 is GTSNPN and CDR2 SVGIG (reference sequence). CDR3 sequence reads: CAWSETVYNQPQHF. CDR3 coding DNA: TGTGCCTGGAGTGAGACAGTCTACAATCAGCCCCAGCATTTT.

The chain links TRBV3-1 (or the pseudogene TRBV3-2) to TRBJ1-1; TRBD1 agrees at 8 bases. The CDR3 covers 12 residues. J was trimmed by 5 bases and V by 6 bases; bases with no gene match: 2. The V gene's germline CDR1 is LGHDT and CDR2 YNNKEL (reference sequence). CDR3 DNA: TGTGCCAGCAGTTACAGGGGGACTGAAGCTTTCTTT. This gives the protein CASSYRGTEAFF.

This rearrangement joins TRBV3-1 (or the pseudogene TRBV3-2) to TRBJ2-1; D is ambiguous. Germline lookup yields CDR1 LGHDT and CDR2 YNNKEL (reference sequence). This CDR3 is 13 amino acids long. V lost 1 base and J 4 bases, leaving 5 bases between the germline ends. In DNA, the CDR3 is TGTGCCAGCAGCCAAGGTCCTTACAATGAGCAGTTCTTC. It translates to CASSQGPYNEQFF.

J is TRBJ2-1 and V is TRBV19, with TRBD2 matching over 10 bases. The CDR3 consists of 16 residues. V dropped 5 bases and J dropped 8; count of bases not matched to a gene: 12. The germline CDR1 and CDR2 sequences are LNHDA and SQIVND (reference sequence). The CDR3 DNA is TGTGCCAGTAGTCGTCAGTCAGCGGGGGGGCGGTATGAGCAGTTCTTC. It specifies CASSRQSAGGRYEQFF.

This chain connects TRBV6-6 to TRBJ1-1; possible D gene TRBD1, 6 bases. From germline, CDR1 is MNHNY and CDR2 SVGAGI (reference sequence). V was pared by 4 bases and J by 1 base, with 10 bases between. This CDR3 has 14 residues. This CDR3 is CASSSGVTNTEAFF. In DNA, the CDR3 is TGTGCCAGCAGTTCAGGGGTTACGAACACTGAAGCTTTCTTT.

The chain combines TRBV19 with TRBJ2-3; maybe TRBD1 (5 bases). Deletions cut 7 bases from V and 2 bases from J, with 10 bases between. Germline V lookup: CDR1 LNHDA, CDR2 SQIVND (reference sequence). CDR3 length: 13 amino acids. CDR3 sequence (DNA): TGTGCCAGTATGAGACAGCCCACAGATACGCAGTATTTT. Protein: CASMRQPTDTQYF.

V and J are TRBV7-2 and TRBJ2-1; 10 bases match TRBD2. Germline loops: CDR1 SGHTA, CDR2 FQGNSA. V trimming: 5 bases; J trimming: 7 bases; junction bases outside the gene matches: 8. The CDR3 consists of 15 residues. The CDR3 DNA is TGTGCCAGCAGCCTGCTAGCGGGAGTGAGGAATGAGCAGTTCTTC. Translated, it gives CASSLLAGVRNEQFF.

The gene calls are TRBV6-5 and TRBJ2-7, with 9 bases identical to TRBD2. The trim removed 8 bases at V and 0 bases at J, leaving 8 bases unmatched. The CDR3 consists of 15 residues. Looked up from germline, CDR1 is MNHEY and CDR2 is SVGAGI. CDR3: CASGIAGAISYEQYF. DNA for the CDR3: TGTGCCAGCGGAATAGCGGGGGCCATCTCCTACGAGCAGTACTTC.

This clone was detected a few times. Within the sample, other DNA sequences also encode this same CDR3. This sequence joins TRBV19 and TRBJ1-5; 7 positions agree with TRBD1. The CDR3 is 15 amino acids. Looked up from germline, CDR1 is LNHDA and CDR2 is SQIVND (reference sequence). Trimming took 5 bases from V and 0 from J; bases not matched to a gene: 4. The CDR3 here is CASSRTGDSNQPQHF. In DNA form, the CDR3 reads TGTGCCAGTAGTCGGACAGGAGATAGCAATCAGCCCCAGCATTTT.

J is TRBJ2-7 and V is TRBV30; 12 nucleotides align to TRBD1. The CDR3 is made up of 15 amino acids. In germline, CDR1 is GTSNPN, CDR2 SVGIG (reference sequence). V lost 0 bases to trimming and J lost 5 bases; unmatched junction nucleotides: 5. This CDR3 reads CAWSVQGQGAHEQYF. The CDR3 bases are TGTGCCTGGAGTGTTCAGGGACAGGGGGCTCACGAGCAGTACTTC.

The V and J genes are TRBV28 and TRBJ2-7, with 12 bases matching TRBD1. Looked up from germline, CDR1 is MDHEN and CDR2 is SYDVKM. The CDR3 sequence is 16 residues long. Unmatched junction bases numbered 8, after V lost 6 bases and J lost 2 bases. The CDR3 DNA follows: TGTGCCAGCAGCGAGGGGGGGACAGGGGGCACCTACGAGCAGTACTTC. Translating it yields CASSEGGTGGTYEQYF. Drawing the rest from reference TRBV28 and TRBJ2-7, the complete variable domain is DVKVTQSSRYLVKRTGEKVFLECVQDMDHENMFWYRQDPGLGLRLIYFSYDVKMKEKGDIPEGYSVSREKKERFSLILESASTNQTSMYLCASSEGGTGGTYEQYFGPGTRLTVT.

V and J are TRBV25-1 and TRBJ1-2; 7 nucleotides match TRBD1. Trimming at V came to 3 bases and at J to 8 bases, leaving 15 bases not matched to a gene. Germline V gives CDR1 MGHDK, CDR2 SYGVNS. The CDR3 is 16 amino acids. In DNA, the CDR3 is TGTGCCAGCAGTGATCCTCAGACAGGGCTATCTAACGGCTACACCTTC. It specifies CASSDPQTGLSNGYTF.

J is TRBJ1-2 and V is TRBV24-1; the D is unclear. Germline values: CDR1 KGHDR, CDR2 SFDVKD. Trimming cost V 5 bases and J 4 bases, with 7 bases left between them. CDR3 length equals 12 residues. The CDR3 is CATSAGSYGYTF. CDR3 DNA sequence: TGTGCCACCAGTGCCGGTAGCTATGGCTACACCTTC.

This chain joins TRBV4-3 and TRBJ2-3; 7 bases fit TRBD1. Looked up from germline, CDR1 is LGHNA and CDR2 is YSLEER. With V trimmed by 0 bases and J by 1 base, 4 bases remained unmatched. This CDR3 region has 16 residues. CDR3 amino acids: CASSQEVTGGTDTQYF. The CDR3 region has the DNA TGCGCCAGCAGCCAAGAGGTCACAGGGGGCACAGATACGCAGTATTTT.

The V gene is TRBV3-1 (or the pseudogene TRBV3-2), the J gene TRBJ1-5; D gene unclear. This CDR3 region has 12 residues. Germline CDR1 LGHDT, CDR2 YNNKEL (reference sequence). With 2 bases removed from V and 7 bases from J, the gap between germline ends came to 6 bases. The CDR3 sequence: CASSQPGQPQHF. In DNA form, the CDR3 reads TGTGCCAGCAGCCAACCGGGGCAGCCCCAGCATTTT.

CDR3 bases: TGTGCCAGCAGCTTGGTTTCCGTGAACACCGGGGAGCTGTTTTTT. This translates into CASSLVSVNTGELFF. This chain uses TRBV5-6 with TRBJ2-2, with D unclear. Trimming removed 0 bases at V and 1 base at J, with 7 bases between. The germline V gene has CDR1 SGHDT and CDR2 YYEEEE. CDR3 size: 15 residues.

The rearrangement uses TRBV5-1 and TRBJ1-6; possible D gene TRBD1, 6 bases. Between the trimmed V and J ends, which lost 4 bases and 7 bases, there was a span of 12 bases. The CDR3 is 14 residues long. Germline CDR1 reads SGHRS; CDR2 reads YFSETQ. The CDR3 DNA reads TGCGCCAGCAGCCGGGACATCTCAAATTCACCCCTCCACTTT. This translates into CASSRDISNSPLHF. The complete variable domain, with remaining parts taken from reference TRBV5-1 and TRBJ1-6, reads KAGVTQTPRYLIKTRGQQVTLSCSPISGHRSVSWYQQTPGQGLQFLFEYFSETQRNKGNFPGRFSGRQFSNSRSEMNVSTLELGDSALYLCASSRDISNSPLHFGNGTRLTVT.

The rearrangement uses TRBV25-1 and TRBJ2-1; 8 nucleotides line up with TRBD2. Germline V gene sequence: CDR1 MGHDK, CDR2 SYGVNS. The V gene end was trimmed by 4 bases and the J gene end by 5 bases; junction bases not matched to a gene: 7. The CDR3 has 15 amino acids. CDR3 nucleotides: TGTGCCAGCAGTGTACAACTAGCGGCTAACAATGAGCAGTTCTTC. Encoded protein: CASSVQLAANNEQFF.

The V call is TRBV28, the J call TRBJ2-5; a weak D match, TRBD1 (7 bases). There are 14 residues in the CDR3. Germline V gene lookup returns CDR1 MDHEN and CDR2 SYDVKM. The V end lost 7 bases, the J end lost 5 bases, and 17 bases lay between the germline ends. DNA for the CDR3: TGTGCCAGCATCCCAGGGGGGTCCGGGGAGACCCAGTACTTC. Amino acid sequence: CASIPGGSGETQYF.

The chain joins TRBV2 to TRBJ1-2; perhaps TRBD1 as D (6 bases). The length of the CDR3 is 17 residues. The germline V gene has CDR1 SNHLY and CDR2 FYNNEI. V was cut by 4 bases and J by 1 base, with 19 bases left in between. The CDR3 sequence: CASSAGTPSMSNYGYTF. Here the CDR3 DNA reads TGTGCCAGCAGTGCCGGGACACCTTCAATGAGTAACTATGGCTACACCTTC. Combining the CDR3 with reference TRBV2 and TRBJ1-2 gives the whole variable domain EPEVTQTPSHQVTQMGQEVILRCVPISNHLYFYWYRQILGQKVEFLVSFYNNEISEKSEIFDDQFSVERPDGSNFTLKIRSTKLEDSAMYFCASSAGTPSMSNYGYTFGSGTRLTVV.

This rearrangement joins TRBV2 to TRBJ2-3, with D perhaps matching TRBD1 (5 bases). Trimming removed 6 bases from V and 5 bases from J, with 18 bases in between. The CDR3 totals 15 residues. Germline loops: CDR1 SNHLY, CDR2 FYNNEI. Here the CDR3 reads CASRPRQLSIDTQYF. CDR3 nucleotides: TGTGCCAGCAGACCAAGACAGCTTTCGATAGATACGCAGTATTTT.

The gene calls are TRBV18 and TRBJ2-1; TRBD2 aligns across 8 bases. The V gene end was trimmed by 6 bases and the J gene end by 6 bases; junction bases not matched to a gene: 16. CDR1 and CDR2 from the germline V gene are KGHSH and LQKENI. The CDR3 is made up of 17 amino acids. CDR3 in amino acids: CASSSSGTRGRGNEQFF. CDR3 nucleotides: TGTGCCAGCTCGTCCTCCGGGACTAGAGGCCGCGGCAATGAGCAGTTCTTC.

The chain employs TRBV5-4 and TRBJ2-1, with 9 bases lining up with TRBD2. J lost 5 bases, V lost 0 bases, and 6 bases had no gene match. CDR1 and CDR2 from the germline V gene are SGHNT and YYREEE (reference sequence). The CDR3 runs to 16 residues. CDR3 region: CASSLDELAGNNEQFF. CDR3 bases: TGTGCCAGCAGCTTGGATGAGCTAGCGGGGAACAATGAGCAGTTCTTC.

This sequence joins TRBV7-2 and TRBJ1-1; D remains ambiguous. The CDR3 runs to 15 residues. V lost 5 bases, J lost 4 bases, and 17 bases lay in between. Per germline, CDR1 SGHTA and CDR2 FQGNSA. The CDR3, as DNA: TGTGCCAGCAGCACTCCGAGGCCCCGCGGCACTGAAGCTTTCTTT. It encodes CASSTPRPRGTEAFF. The complete variable domain, with remaining parts taken from reference TRBV7-2 and TRBJ1-1, reads GAGVSQSPSNKVTEKGKDVELRCDPISGHTALYWYRQSLGQGLEFLIYFQGNSAPDKSGLPSDRFSAERTGGSVSTLTIQRTQQEDSAVYLCASSTPRPRGTEAFFGQGTRLTVV.

The chain joins TRBV18 to TRBJ2-7; D gene uncertain. Germline loops: CDR1 KGHSH, CDR2 LQKENI. The V end was cut by 0 bases, the J end by 3 bases, with 6 bases between. The length of the CDR3 is 13 residues. CDR3 sequence (DNA): TGTGCCAGCTCACCACCGGGCTTCTACGAGCAGTACTTC. It translates to CASSPPGFYEQYF.

The CDR3 is CSASTGEGRGYTF. CDR3 DNA: TGCAGCGCCTCGACAGGGGAGGGTCGAGGCTACACCTTC. The V and J genes are TRBV29-1 and TRBJ1-2; TRBD1 matches at 8 bases. V lost 7 bases to trimming and J lost 8 bases; unmatched junction nucleotides: 12. From germline, CDR1 is SQVTM and CDR2 ANQGSEA. The CDR3 extends over 13 amino acids.